This note documents a single T cell receptor beta chain sequence. The data are from a study of cytomegalovirus exposure and HLA in healthy donors. PCR used 60 Vbeta primers and 13 Jbeta primers. TCRdb's table, derived via immunoSEQ multiplex PCR, lists solely in-frame clones and lacks some. The sample carries about 95,000 clones, approximately 85% recorded once. CDR3 size: 17 residues. J lost 1 base, V lost 2 bases, and 6 bases had no gene match. The germline V gene has CDR1 KGHSH and CDR2 LQKENI. The sequenced sample was PBMCs. The sequence came from a young man in good health and CMV-seropositive. The V and J genes are TRBV18 and TRBJ2-5, with 11 bases matching TRBD2. CDR3 nucleotide sequence: TGTGCCAGCTCACCAGCCGGGACTAGCGGAACCCAAGAGACCCAGTACTTC. Translation: CASSPAGTSGTQETQYF.